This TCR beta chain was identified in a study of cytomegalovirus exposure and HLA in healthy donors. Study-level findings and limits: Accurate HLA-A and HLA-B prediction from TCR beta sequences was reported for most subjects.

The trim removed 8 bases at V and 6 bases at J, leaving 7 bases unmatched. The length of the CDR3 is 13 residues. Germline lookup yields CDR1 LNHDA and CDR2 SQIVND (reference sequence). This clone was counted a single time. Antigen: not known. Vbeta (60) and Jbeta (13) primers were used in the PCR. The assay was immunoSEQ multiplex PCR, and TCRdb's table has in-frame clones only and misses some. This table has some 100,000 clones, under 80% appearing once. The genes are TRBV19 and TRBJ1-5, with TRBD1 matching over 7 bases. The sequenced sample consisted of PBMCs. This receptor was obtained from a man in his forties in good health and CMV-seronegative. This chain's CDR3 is CASCDRAGQPQHF. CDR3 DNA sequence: TGTGCCAGTTGTGACAGGGCCGGTCAGCCCCAGCATTTT.